This TCR beta chain was sequenced in a study of blood T cell repertoires in COVID-19. Study as a whole: Researchers got acute and convalescent COVID-19 samples from the United States, Italy and Spain. T cells, B-cell-depleted T cells, or PBMCs supplied cDNA or gDNA.

As processed by the authors: Reference gene primers were amplified, and this amplification served to estimate nucleated cell counts. Generated by immunoSEQ multiplex PCR, the TCRdb table keeps only in-frame clones and is missing some. D and trimming were read from the DNA, whereas the V and J calls and clone size are those reported in that table. The repertoire includes about 160,000 clones, approximately 91% of them detected once, and less than 2.5% sits in the top ten. From germline, CDR1 is LGHDT and CDR2 YNNKEL (reference sequence). Trimming pared 1 base from V and 5 bases from J, leaving 12 bases between. CDR3 size: 15 residues.

The chain carries TRBV3-1 (or the pseudogene TRBV3-2) and TRBJ1-3; D gene unclear. The sequence came from a man aged 18-30 years with acute or convalescent COVID-19. The sequenced material came from peripheral blood. CDR3 nucleotide sequence: TGTGCCAGCAGCCAAGTTGATACTGACAGAAACACCATATATTTT. Translated: CASSQVDTDRNTIYF.